This T cell receptor beta chain was found in a study of CDR3 diversity in severe acne. This clonotype was found many times. In germline, CDR1 is SGHRS, CDR2 YFSETQ. The V end lost 5 bases, the J end lost 0 bases, and 22 bases lay between the germline ends. The CDR3 consists of 18 residues. MiXCR was run by TCRdb on the PCR reads, yielding one entry per CDR3 protein. Of fewer than 90,000 distinct CDR3 sequences in the sample, around 49% were seen once. The source is a male donor in good health, without acne. Specimen: blood. The V call is TRBV5-1, the J call TRBJ2-3; possibly TRBD1 or TRBD2 for D (6 bases each). Here the CDR3 DNA reads TGCGCCAGCAGACCTGTGAAGGGGGGAGCGACTAGCACAGATACGCAGTATTTT. Its protein product is CASRPVKGGATSTDTQYF.